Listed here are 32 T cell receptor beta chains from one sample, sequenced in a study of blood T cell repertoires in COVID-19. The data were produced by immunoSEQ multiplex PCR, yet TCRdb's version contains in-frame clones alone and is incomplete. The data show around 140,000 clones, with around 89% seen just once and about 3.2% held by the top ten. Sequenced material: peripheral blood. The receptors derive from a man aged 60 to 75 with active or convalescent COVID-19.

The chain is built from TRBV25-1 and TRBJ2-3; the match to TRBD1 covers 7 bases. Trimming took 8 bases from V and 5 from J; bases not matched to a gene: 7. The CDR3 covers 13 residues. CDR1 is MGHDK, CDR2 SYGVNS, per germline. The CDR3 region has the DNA TGTGCCAGCTCGTTAGGGGGCATAGATACGCAGTATTTT. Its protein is CASSLGGIDTQYF.

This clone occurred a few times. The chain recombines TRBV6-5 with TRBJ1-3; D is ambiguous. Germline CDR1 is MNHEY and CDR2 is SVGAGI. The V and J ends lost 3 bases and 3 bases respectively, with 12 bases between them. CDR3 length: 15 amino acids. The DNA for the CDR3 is TGTGCCAGCAGTTATCTGCTGGGGAGTGGAAACACCATATATTTT. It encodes CASSYLLGSGNTIYF.

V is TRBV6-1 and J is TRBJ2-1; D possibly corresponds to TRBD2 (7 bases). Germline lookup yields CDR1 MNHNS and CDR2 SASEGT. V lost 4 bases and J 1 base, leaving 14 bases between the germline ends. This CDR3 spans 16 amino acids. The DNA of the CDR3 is TGTGCCAGCAGTGGCCAGGGGCGGGGGTCCTACAATGAGCAGTTCTTC. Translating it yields CASSGQGRGSYNEQFF.

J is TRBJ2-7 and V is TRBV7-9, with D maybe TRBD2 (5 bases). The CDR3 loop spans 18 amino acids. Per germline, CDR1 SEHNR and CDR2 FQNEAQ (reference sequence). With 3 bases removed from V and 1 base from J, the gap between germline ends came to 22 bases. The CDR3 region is CASSLPLREPFSSYEQYF. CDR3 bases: TGTGCCAGCAGCTTGCCTCTCCGGGAACCATTTTCTTCCTACGAGCAGTACTTC.

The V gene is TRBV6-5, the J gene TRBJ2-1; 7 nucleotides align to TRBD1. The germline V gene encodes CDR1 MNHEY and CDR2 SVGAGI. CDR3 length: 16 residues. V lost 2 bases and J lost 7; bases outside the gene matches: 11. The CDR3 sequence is CASSYKTGRGENEQFF. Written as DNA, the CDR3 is TGTGCCAGCAGTTACAAGACAGGGAGAGGGGAAAATGAGCAGTTCTTC.

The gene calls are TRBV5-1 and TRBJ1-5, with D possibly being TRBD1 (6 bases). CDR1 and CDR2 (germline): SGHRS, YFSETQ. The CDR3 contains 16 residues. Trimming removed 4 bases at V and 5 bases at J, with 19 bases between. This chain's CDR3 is CASSKEGGGGHQPQHF. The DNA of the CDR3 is TGCGCCAGCAGCAAAGAGGGAGGGGGAGGGCATCAGCCCCAGCATTTT.

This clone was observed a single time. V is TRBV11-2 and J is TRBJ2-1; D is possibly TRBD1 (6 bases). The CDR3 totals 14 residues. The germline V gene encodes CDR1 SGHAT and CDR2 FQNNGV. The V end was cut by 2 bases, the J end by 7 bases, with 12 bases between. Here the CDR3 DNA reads TGTGCCAGCAGCTTAATGGCAGGGGATAATGAGCAGTTCTTC. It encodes CASSLMAGDNEQFF.

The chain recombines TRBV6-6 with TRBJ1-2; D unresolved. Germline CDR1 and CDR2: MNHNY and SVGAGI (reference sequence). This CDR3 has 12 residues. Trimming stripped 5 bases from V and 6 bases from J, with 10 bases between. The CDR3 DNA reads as TGTGCCAGCAGTCCGACTAGGGATGGCTACACCTTC. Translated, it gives CASSPTRDGYTF.

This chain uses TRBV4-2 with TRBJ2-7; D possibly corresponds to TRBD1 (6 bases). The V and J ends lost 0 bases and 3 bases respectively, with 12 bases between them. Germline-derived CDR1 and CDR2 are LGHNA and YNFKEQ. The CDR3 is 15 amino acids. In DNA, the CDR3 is TGTGCCAGCAGCCAAGACGGTATAGGGGGCTACGAGCAGTACTTC. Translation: CASSQDGIGGYEQYF.

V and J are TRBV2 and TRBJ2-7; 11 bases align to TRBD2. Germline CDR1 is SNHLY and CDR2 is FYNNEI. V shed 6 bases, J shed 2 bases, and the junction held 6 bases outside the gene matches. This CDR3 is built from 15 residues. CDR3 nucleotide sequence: TGTGCCAGCAGACCCCTGACTAGCGGGGCCTACGAGCAGTACTTC. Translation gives CASRPLTSGAYEQYF.

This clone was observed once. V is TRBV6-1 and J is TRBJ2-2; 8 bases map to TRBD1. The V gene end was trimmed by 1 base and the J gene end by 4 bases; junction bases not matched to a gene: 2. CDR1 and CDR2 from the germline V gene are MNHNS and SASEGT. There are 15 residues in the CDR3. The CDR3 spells CASSEGDRITGELFF. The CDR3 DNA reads TGTGCCAGCAGTGAAGGGGACAGGATCACCGGGGAGCTGTTTTTT.

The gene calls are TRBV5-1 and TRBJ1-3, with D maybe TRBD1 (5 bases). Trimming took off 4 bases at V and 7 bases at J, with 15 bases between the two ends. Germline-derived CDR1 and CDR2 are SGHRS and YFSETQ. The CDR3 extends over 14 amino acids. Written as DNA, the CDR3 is TGCGCCAGCAGCCCGGGACTTGCGGGGAACACCATATATTTT. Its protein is CASSPGLAGNTIYF.

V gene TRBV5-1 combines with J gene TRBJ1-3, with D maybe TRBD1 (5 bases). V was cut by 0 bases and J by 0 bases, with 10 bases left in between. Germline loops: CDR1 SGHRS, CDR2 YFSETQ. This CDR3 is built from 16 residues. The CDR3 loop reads CASSLEGRASGNTIYF. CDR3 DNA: TGCGCCAGCAGCTTGGAGGGCAGGGCCTCTGGAAACACCATATATTTT. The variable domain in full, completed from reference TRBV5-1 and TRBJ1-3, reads KAGVTQTPRYLIKTRGQQVTLSCSPISGHRSVSWYQQTPGQGLQFLFEYFSETQRNKGNFPGRFSGRQFSNSRSEMNVSTLELGDSALYLCASSLEGRASGNTIYFGEGSWLTVV.

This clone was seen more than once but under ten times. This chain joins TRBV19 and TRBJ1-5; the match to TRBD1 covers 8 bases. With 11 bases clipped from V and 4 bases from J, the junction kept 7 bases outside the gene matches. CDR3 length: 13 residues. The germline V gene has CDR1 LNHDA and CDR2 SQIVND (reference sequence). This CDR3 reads CAGGRQGNQPQHF. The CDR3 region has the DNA TGTGCCGGAGGACGACAGGGGAATCAGCCCCAGCATTTT.

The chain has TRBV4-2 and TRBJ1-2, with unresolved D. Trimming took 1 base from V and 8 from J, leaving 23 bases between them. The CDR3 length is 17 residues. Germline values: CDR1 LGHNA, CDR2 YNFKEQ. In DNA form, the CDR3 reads TGTGCCAGCAGCCAAGCGACGCAGGCGTTAAGTGTCGAAGGCTACACCTTC. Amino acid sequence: CASSQATQALSVEGYTF.

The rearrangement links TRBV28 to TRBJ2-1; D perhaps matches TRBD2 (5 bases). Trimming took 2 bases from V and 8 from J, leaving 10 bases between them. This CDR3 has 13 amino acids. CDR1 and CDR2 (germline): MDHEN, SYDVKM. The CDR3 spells CASSLQRAHEQFF. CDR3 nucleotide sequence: TGTGCCAGCAGTTTACAGAGGGCCCATGAGCAGTTCTTC.

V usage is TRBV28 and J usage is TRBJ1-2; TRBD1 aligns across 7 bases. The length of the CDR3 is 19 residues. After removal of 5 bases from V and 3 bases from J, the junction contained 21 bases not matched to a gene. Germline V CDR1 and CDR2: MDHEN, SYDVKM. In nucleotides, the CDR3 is TGTGCCAGCAGTCACTCCCCGGACAGGAGAGGTAAAGTGCACTATGGCTACACCTTC. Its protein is CASSHSPDRRGKVHYGYTF.

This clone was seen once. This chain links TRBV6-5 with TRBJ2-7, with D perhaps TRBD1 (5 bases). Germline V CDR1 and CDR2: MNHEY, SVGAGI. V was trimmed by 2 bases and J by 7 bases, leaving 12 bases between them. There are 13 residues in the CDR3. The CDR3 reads CASSYGAAGEQYF. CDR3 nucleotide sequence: TGTGCCAGCAGTTACGGAGCAGCAGGGGAGCAGTACTTC.

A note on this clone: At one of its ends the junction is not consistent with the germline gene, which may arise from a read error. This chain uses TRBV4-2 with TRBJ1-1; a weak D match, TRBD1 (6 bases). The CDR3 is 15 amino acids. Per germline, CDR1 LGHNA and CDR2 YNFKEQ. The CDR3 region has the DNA TGTGCCAGCAGCCAAGATCTTGGGCAGGGGTTTGAAGTTTTCTTT. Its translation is CASSQDLGQGFEVFF.

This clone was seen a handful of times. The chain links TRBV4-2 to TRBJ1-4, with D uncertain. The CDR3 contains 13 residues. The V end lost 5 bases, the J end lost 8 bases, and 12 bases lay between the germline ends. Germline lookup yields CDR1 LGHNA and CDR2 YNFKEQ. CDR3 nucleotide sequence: TGTGCCAGCAGCATCAGAGGTGGAGAAAAACTGTTTTTT. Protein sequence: CASSIRGGEKLFF.

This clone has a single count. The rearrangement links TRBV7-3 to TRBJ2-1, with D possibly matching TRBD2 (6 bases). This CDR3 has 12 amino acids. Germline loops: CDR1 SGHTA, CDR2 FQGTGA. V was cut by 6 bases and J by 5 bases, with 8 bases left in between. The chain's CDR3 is CASRGLNNEQFF. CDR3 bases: TGTGCCAGCAGGGGACTGAACAATGAGCAGTTCTTC.

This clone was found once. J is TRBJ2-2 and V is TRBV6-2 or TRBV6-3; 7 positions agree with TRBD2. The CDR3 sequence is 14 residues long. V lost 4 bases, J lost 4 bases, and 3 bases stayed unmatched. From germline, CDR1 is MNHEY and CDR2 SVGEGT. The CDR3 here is CASSSLAVTGELFF. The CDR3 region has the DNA TGTGCCAGCAGTTCCCTAGCGGTCACCGGGGAGCTGTTTTTT.

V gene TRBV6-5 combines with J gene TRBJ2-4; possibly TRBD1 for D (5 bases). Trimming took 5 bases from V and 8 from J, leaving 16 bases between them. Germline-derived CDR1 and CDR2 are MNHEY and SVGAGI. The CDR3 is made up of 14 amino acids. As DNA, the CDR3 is TGTGCCAGCAGTCCAACGAACTTAGGGGACATTCAGTACTTC. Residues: CASSPTNLGDIQYF.

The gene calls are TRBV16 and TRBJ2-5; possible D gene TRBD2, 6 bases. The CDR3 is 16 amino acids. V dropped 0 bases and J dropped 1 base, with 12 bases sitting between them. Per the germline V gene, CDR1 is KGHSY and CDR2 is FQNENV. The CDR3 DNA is TGTGCCAGCAGCCAATCGGGAGGTGAGGGCCAAGAGACCCAGTACTTC. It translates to CASSQSGGEGQETQYF.

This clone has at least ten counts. The CDR3 reads CASGGGQGGTDTQYF. CDR3 in DNA: TGTGCTAGTGGCGGAGGACAGGGAGGGACAGATACGCAGTATTTT. The V gene is TRBV12-5, the J gene TRBJ2-3, with D tentatively TRBD1 (8 bases). The germline gives CDR1 LGHNT, CDR2 FRNRAP. The CDR3 extends over 15 amino acids. V dropped 6 bases and J dropped 3 bases, with 16 bases sitting between them. The full variable domain, completed using reference TRBV12-5 and TRBJ2-3, is DARVTQTPRHKVTEMGQEVTMRCQPILGHNTVFWYRQTMMQGLELLAYFRNRAPLDDSGMPKDRFSAEMPDATLATLKIQPSEPRDSAVYFCASGGGQGGTDTQYFGPGTRLTVL.

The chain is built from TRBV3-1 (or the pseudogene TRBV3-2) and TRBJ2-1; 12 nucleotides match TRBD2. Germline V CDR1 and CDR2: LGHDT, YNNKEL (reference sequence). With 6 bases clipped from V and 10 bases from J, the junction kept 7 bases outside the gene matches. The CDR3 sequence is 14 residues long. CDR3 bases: TGTGCCAGCAGAACGACTAGCGGGAGTGGAGAGCAGTTCTTC. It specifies CASRTTSGSGEQFF.

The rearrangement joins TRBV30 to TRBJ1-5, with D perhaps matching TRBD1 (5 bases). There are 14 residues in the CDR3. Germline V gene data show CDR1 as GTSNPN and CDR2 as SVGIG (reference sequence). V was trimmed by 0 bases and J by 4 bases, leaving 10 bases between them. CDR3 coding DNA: TGTGCCTGGAGTGTAAGGTCAGGGAATCAGCCCCAGCATTTT. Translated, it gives CAWSVRSGNQPQHF.

The CDR3 region has the DNA TGTGCCAGCAGTTTTCGACAGGGAACCTATGGCTACACCTTC. Amino acid sequence: CASSFRQGTYGYTF. The J gene is TRBJ1-2, the V gene TRBV6-6; 7 nucleotides line up with TRBD1. The CDR3 sequence is 14 residues long. Losses at the gene ends were 4 bases for V and 4 bases for J; bases not matched to a gene: 6. In germline, CDR1 is MNHNY, CDR2 SVGAGI (reference sequence).

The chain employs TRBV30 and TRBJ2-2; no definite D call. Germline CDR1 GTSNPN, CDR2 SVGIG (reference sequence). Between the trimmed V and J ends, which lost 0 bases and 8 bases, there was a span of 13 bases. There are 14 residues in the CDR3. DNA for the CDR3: TGTGCCTGGAGTGTACATGCATCCCGAGGGGAGCTGTTTTTT. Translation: CAWSVHASRGELFF.

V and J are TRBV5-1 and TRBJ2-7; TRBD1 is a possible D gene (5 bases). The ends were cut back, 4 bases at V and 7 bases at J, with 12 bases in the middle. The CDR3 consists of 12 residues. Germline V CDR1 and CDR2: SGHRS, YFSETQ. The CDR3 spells CASSGRGEEQYF. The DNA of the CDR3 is TGCGCCAGCAGCGGAAGGGGTGAAGAGCAGTACTTC.

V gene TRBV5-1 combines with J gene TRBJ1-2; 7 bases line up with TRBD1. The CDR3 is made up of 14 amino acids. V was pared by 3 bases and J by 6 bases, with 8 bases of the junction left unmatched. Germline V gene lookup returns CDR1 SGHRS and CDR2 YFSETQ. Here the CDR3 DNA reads TGCGCCAGCAGCTCCCCAGGGGGGCTCAATGGCTACACCTTC. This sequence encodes CASSSPGGLNGYTF.

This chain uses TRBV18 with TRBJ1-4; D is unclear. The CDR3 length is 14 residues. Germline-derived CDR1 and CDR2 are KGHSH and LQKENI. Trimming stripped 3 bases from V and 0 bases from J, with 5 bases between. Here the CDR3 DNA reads TGTGCCAGCTCACCCGTTGCAACTAATGAAAAACTGTTTTTT. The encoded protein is CASSPVATNEKLFF. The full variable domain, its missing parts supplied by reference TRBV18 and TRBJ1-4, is NAGVMQNPRHLVRRRGQEARLRCSPMKGHSHVYWYRQLPEEGLKFMVYLQKENIIDESGMPKERFSAEFPKEGPSILRIQQVVRGDSAAYFCASSPVATNEKLFFGSGTQLSVL.